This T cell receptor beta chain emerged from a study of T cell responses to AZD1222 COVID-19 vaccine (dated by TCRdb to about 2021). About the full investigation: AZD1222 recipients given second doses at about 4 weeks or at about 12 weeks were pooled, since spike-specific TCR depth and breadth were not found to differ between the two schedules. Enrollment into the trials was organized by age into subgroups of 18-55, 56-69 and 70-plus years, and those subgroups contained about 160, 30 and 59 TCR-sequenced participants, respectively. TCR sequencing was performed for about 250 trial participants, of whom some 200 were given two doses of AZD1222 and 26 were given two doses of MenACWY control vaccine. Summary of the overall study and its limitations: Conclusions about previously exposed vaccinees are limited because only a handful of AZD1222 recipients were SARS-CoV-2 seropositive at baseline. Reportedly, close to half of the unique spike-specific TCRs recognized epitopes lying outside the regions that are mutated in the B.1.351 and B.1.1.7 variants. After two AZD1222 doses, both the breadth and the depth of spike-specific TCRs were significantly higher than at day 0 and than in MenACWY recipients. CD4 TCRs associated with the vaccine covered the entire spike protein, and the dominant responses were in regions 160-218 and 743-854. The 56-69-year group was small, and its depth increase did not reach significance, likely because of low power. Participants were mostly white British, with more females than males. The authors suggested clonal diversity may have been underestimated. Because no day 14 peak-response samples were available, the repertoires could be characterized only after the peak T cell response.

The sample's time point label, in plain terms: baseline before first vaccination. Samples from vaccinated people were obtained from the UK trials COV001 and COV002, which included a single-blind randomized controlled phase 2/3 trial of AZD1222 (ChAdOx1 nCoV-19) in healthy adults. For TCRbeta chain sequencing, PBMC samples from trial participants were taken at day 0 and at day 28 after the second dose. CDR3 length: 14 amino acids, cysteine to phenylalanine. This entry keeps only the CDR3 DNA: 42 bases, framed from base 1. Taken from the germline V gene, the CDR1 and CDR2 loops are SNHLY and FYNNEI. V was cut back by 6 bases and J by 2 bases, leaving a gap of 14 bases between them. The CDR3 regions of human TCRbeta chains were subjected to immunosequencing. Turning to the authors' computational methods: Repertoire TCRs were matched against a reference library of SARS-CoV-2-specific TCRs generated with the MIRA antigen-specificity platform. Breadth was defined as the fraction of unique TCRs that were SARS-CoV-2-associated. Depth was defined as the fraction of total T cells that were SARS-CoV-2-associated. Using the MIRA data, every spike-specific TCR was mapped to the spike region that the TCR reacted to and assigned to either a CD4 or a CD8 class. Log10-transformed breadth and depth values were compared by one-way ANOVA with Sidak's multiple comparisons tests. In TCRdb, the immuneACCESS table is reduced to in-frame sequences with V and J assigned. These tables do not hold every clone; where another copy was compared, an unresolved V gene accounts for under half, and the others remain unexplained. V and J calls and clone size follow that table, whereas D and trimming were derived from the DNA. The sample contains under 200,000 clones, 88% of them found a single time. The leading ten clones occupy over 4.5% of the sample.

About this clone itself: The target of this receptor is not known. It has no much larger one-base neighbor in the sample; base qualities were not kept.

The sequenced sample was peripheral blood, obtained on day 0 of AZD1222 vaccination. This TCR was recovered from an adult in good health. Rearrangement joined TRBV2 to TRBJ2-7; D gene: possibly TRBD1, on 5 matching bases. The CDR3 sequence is CASSQDSVTYEQYF. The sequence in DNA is TGTGCCAGCAGCCAAGACAGTGTCACCTACGAGCAGTACTTC.